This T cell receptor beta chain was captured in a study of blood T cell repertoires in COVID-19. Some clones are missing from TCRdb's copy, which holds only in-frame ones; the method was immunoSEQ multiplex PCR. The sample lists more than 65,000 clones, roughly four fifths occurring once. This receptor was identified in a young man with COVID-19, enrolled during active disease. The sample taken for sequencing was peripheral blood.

CDR3 loop: CASSQSGNYGYTF. In DNA form, the CDR3 reads TGTGCCAGCAGCCAGTCGGGGAACTATGGCTACACCTTC. This chain uses TRBV6-5 with TRBJ1-2; D is undetermined. This CDR3 is built from 13 residues. V shed 6 bases and J shed 2 bases, with 10 bases lying between them. Germline CDR1 is MNHEY and CDR2 is SVGAGI.